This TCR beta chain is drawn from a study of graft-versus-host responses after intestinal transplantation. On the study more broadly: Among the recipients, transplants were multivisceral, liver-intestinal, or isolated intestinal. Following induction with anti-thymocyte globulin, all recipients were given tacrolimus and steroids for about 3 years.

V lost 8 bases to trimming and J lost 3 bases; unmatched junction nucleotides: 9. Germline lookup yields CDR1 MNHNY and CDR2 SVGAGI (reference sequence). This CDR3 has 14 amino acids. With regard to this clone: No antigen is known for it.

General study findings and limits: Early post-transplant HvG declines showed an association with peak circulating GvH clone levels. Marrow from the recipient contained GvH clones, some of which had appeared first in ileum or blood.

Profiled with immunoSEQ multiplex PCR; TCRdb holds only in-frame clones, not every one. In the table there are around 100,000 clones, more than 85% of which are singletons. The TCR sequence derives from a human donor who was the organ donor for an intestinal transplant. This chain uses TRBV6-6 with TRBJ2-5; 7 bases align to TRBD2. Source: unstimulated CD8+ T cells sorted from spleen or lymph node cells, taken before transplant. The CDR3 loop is CASSLTGLEETQYF. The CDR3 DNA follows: TGTGCCAGCTCCCTTACCGGACTAGAAGAGACCCAGTACTTC.